Presented here are 3 T cell receptor beta chains from one specimen sequenced in a study of shared clonotypes between healthy human individuals. CD8 cells classed as naive were CD45RO-negative and positively selected for CCR7, excluding terminally differentiated effector memory CD45RA+ cells. Sequencing used immunoSEQ multiplex PCR; TCRdb keeps in-frame clones, though not all of them. The repertoire has about 2 million clones, about 95% of them found once; the top ten carry 0.9% to 1.5%. Material for sequencing was naive CD8+ T cells sorted from blood. These receptor sequences come from a man aged 18-30 years in good health.

The genes are TRBV11-3 and TRBJ2-1, with D tentatively TRBD1 (5 bases). This CDR3 spans 15 amino acids. V lost 1 base and J lost 7, with 14 bases in between. Germline-derived CDR1 and CDR2 are SGHNT and YENEEA. The CDR3: CASSLGQGLRNEQFF. The CDR3 DNA follows: TGTGCCAGCAGCTTAGGGCAGGGCCTCAGGAATGAGCAGTTCTTC. Drawing the rest from reference TRBV11-3 and TRBJ2-1, the complete variable domain is EAGVVQSPRYKIIEKKQPVAFWCNPISGHNTLYWYLQNLGQGPELLIRYENEEAVDDSQLPKDRFSAERLKGVDSTLKIQPAELGDSAVYLCASSLGQGLRNEQFFGPGTRLTVL.

Comment on this clone: At one of its ends the junction is not consistent with the germline gene, which may arise from a read error. The chain is built from TRBV7-7 and TRBJ2-1; maybe TRBD1 (6 bases). This CDR3 has 15 amino acids. Germline CDR1 and CDR2: SSHAT and FNYEAQ (reference sequence). The chain's CDR3 is CASSLAIGQNNEQFF. Here the CDR3 DNA reads TGTGCTAGCAGCTTAGCGATAGGACAGAACAATGAGCAGTTCTTC.

The V call is TRBV4-3, the J call TRBJ1-2; D is possibly TRBD1 (6 bases). Germline-derived CDR1 and CDR2 are LGHNA and YSLEER. The CDR3 length is 14 residues. V gave up 4 bases and J gave up 4 bases, with 13 bases separating them. CDR3 bases: TGCGCCAGCAGCCTCCAACAGGGAGGCTATGGCTACACCTTC. Translated, it gives CASSLQQGGYGYTF.